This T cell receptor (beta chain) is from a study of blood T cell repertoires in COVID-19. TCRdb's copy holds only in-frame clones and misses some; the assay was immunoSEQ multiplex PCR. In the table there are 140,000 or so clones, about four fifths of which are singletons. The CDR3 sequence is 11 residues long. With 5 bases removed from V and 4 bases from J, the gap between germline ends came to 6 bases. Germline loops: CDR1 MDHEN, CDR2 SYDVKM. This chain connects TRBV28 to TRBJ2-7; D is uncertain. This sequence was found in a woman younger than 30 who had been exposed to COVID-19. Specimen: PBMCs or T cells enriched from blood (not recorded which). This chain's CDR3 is CASSVQYEQYF. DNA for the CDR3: TGTGCCAGCAGTGTACAGTACGAGCAGTACTTC.